This T cell receptor beta chain was sequenced in a study of OX40 agonist ivuxolimab in advanced cancers. Study details: Partial responses, seen in three patients, involved one hepatocellular carcinoma and two cutaneous melanomas.

With regard to this clone: Its antigen is undetermined.

The CDR3 totals 15 residues. Germline V gene lookup returns CDR1 SEHNR and CDR2 FQNEAQ (reference sequence). With 3 bases clipped from V and 2 bases from J, the junction kept 7 bases outside the gene matches. Data came from immunoSEQ multiplex PCR; TCRdb stores just in-frame clones and leaves some out. The table has 57,000 or so clones, about 93% seen once. Whole-study findings and limits: In a subset of nonresponders, normalized T-cell clonal expansion was also low.

Sequenced material: CD4+ or CD8+ T cells sorted from blood, taken in a trial of the OX40 agonist ivuxolimab. The receptor was derived from an adult with an advanced solid tumor such as melanoma, head and neck, liver or kidney cancer. This chain uses TRBV7-9 with TRBJ2-7; 7 bases line up with TRBD1. CDR3 DNA sequence: TGTGCCAGCAGCTTGACGACAGGGCTTACCTACGAGCAGTACTTC. Translating gives CASSLTTGLTYEQYF.